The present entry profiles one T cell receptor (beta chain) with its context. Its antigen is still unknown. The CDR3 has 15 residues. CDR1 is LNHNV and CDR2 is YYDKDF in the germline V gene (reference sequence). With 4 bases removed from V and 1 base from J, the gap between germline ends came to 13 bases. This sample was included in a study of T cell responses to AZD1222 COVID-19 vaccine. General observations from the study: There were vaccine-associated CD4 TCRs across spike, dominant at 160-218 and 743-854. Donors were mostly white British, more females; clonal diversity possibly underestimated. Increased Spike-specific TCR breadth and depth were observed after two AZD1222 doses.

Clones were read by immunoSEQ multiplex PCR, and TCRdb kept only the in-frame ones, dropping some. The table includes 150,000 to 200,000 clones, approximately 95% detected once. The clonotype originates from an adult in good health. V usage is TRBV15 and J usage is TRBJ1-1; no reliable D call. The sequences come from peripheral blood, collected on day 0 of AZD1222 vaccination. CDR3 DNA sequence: TGTGCCACCAGCACTCGACCCCCGAGGAACACTGAAGCTTTCTTT. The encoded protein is CATSTRPPRNTEAFF.